These 22 T cell receptor beta chains originate from one sample sequenced in a study of beta chain features in type 1 diabetes. TCRB transcripts that were expressed got sequenced, as all of the isolated RNA had been reverse transcribed. TCRdb keeps only in-frame clones here, not all; method: immunoSEQ multiplex PCR. This sample has about 180,000 clones, with approximately 13% found just once. Sequenced material: central memory CD4+ T cells from blood. Receptors were obtained from a woman younger than 35 in good health.

This chain joins TRBV6-1 and TRBJ2-3; TRBD2 matches at 7 bases. The CDR3 is made up of 16 amino acids. CDR1 is MNHNS, CDR2 SASEGT, per germline. V shed 4 bases and J 4 bases; nucleotides not matched to a gene: 11. In DNA form, the CDR3 reads TGTGCCAGCAGTGCGGTGAGCGGGACGGGCGCAGATACGCAGTATTTT. Amino acid sequence: CASSAVSGTGADTQYF.

This clone was observed a handful of times. The same CDR3 also results from other DNA sequences found in this sample. The chain has TRBV6-5 and TRBJ1-1; D not resolved. The V gene's germline CDR1 is MNHEY and CDR2 SVGAGI. The germline V and J ends were trimmed by 0 bases and 4 bases, with 9 bases remaining between them. The length of the CDR3 is 14 residues. The CDR3 loop is CASSYSFEATEAFF. The CDR3 nucleotides read TGTGCCAGCAGTTACTCGTTTGAGGCCACTGAAGCTTTCTTT.

This clone was detected only a few times. The chain has TRBV29-1 and TRBJ2-4, with 8 bases aligning to TRBD1. The length of the CDR3 is 13 residues. Germline V gene lookup returns CDR1 SQVTM and CDR2 ANQGSEA. Trimming took 6 bases from V and 2 from J; bases not matched to a gene: 3. The CDR3 region has the DNA TGCAGCGTCTGGACAGGGCCCAAAAACATTCAGTACTTC. Protein: CSVWTGPKNIQYF. The whole variable domain, filled in from reference TRBV29-1 and TRBJ2-4, reads SAVISQKPSRDICQRGTSLTIQCQVDSQVTMMFWYRQQPGQSLTLIATANQGSEATYESGFVIDKFPISRPNLTFSTLTVSNMSPEDSSIYLCSVWTGPKNIQYFGAGTRLSVL.

This clone appeared a few times. CDR3 in amino acids: CASSTYLDNEQFF. In DNA form, the CDR3 reads TGTGCCAGCAGCACCTACTTAGACAATGAGCAGTTCTTC. V gene TRBV7-2 combines with J gene TRBJ2-1; D is unresolved. Trimming removed 5 bases from V and 5 bases from J, with 10 bases in between. Germline V lookup: CDR1 SGHTA, CDR2 FQGNSA. The CDR3 runs to 13 residues.

This clone was counted between two and nine times. This chain uses TRBV4-3 with TRBJ1-5; D is uncertain. Germline V gene lookup returns CDR1 LGHNA and CDR2 YSLEER. The V and J ends lost 1 base and 1 base respectively, with 8 bases between them. The CDR3 covers 15 residues. CDR3 sequence: CASSQGQRSNQPQHF. The CDR3 bases are TGCGCCAGCAGCCAAGGTCAGAGGAGCAATCAGCCCCAGCATTTT.

The V gene is TRBV29-1, the J gene TRBJ2-1, with D possibly being TRBD1 (6 bases). The V gene lost 6 bases and the J gene lost 4 bases, with 19 bases spanning the gap. The germline V gene encodes CDR1 SQVTM and CDR2 ANQGSEA. The CDR3 contains 15 residues. The CDR3, as DNA: TGCAGCGTAACAGGGACAAAGGGTGTTTACAATGAGCAGTTCTTC. Its protein product is CSVTGTKGVYNEQFF.

The chain uses TRBV6-5 and TRBJ1-2, with D unclear. Trimming shortened V by 6 bases and J by 7 bases, and 15 bases separated the two germline ends. The V gene's germline CDR1 is MNHEY and CDR2 SVGAGI. The CDR3 covers 13 residues. CDR3 in DNA: TGTGCCAGCAGGGAAGACGCAGGCCCTGGCTACACCTTC. Translating it yields CASREDAGPGYTF.

The chain uses TRBV7-3 and TRBJ2-1; tentative D call: TRBD2 (6 bases). V was shortened by 6 bases and J by 3 bases, with 18 bases between the two germline ends. Germline V gene sequence: CDR1 SGHTA, CDR2 FQGTGA. The CDR3 spans 16 residues. CDR3 DNA sequence: TGTGCCAGCAGTTCAGTGCATGCGGGAAGCTACAATGAGCAGTTCTTC. It is translated as CASSSVHAGSYNEQFF.

This clone was seen repeatedly, ten times or more. This chain uses TRBV18 with TRBJ2-3, with a possible D match to TRBD2 (5 bases). Between the trimmed V and J ends, which lost 8 bases and 1 base, there was a span of 10 bases. Germline CDR1 reads KGHSH; CDR2 reads LQKENI. The CDR3 runs to 13 residues. CDR3 DNA sequence: TGTGCCAGCACTATGAGGGGCACAGATACGCAGTATTTT. It specifies CASTMRGTDTQYF.

This clone turned up a few times. J is TRBJ1-5 and V is TRBV21-1; the table's TRBD1 call for D was not verified on the DNA. TRBV21-1 corresponds to a pseudogene. The CDR3 spans 14 residues. CDR3: CASSTRGRGQPQHF. The CDR3 DNA reads TGTGCCAGCAGCACCAGGGGGCGCGGTCAGCCCCAGCATTTT.

This clone occurred a few times. This chain connects TRBV7-2 to TRBJ2-3; TRBD1 matches at 7 bases. Germline lookup yields CDR1 SGHTA and CDR2 FQGNSA. The CDR3 is 15 amino acids. Losses at the gene ends were 2 bases for V and 6 bases for J; bases not matched to a gene: 8. The CDR3 loop is CASSLPGQLVDTQYF. Here the CDR3 DNA reads TGTGCCAGCAGCTTACCGGGACAGTTAGTTGATACGCAGTATTTT.

The chain couples TRBV11-2 to TRBJ2-1, with 10 nucleotides matching TRBD2. This CDR3 contains 17 residues. Germline assignment: CDR1 SGHAT and CDR2 FQNNGV. Germline trimming cut 2 bases from V and 0 bases from J; bases unmatched to any gene: 4. CDR3 protein: CASSLRTSGSSYNEQFF. DNA of the CDR3: TGTGCCAGCAGCTTAAGGACTAGCGGAAGCTCCTACAATGAGCAGTTCTTC.

The V call is TRBV7-2, the J call TRBJ2-1; 7 bases agree with TRBD1. Trimming at V came to 3 bases and at J to 4 bases, leaving 6 bases not matched to a gene. Germline V gene sequence: CDR1 SGHTA, CDR2 FQGNSA. This CDR3 region has 15 residues. The CDR3 here is CASSFGTGAYNEQFF. Here the CDR3 DNA reads TGTGCCAGCAGCTTCGGTACAGGGGCATACAATGAGCAGTTCTTC.

This chain links TRBV28 with TRBJ2-7; weak D call: TRBD2 (6 bases). This CDR3 comprises 15 residues. The germline CDR1 and CDR2 sequences are MDHEN and SYDVKM. Trimming removed 3 bases at V and 3 bases at J, with 15 bases between. The CDR3 coding sequence is TGTGCCAGCAGTTTCGCCGGAGGGGCGAACTACGAGCAGTACTTC. As protein: CASSFAGGANYEQYF.

A few counts support this clone. The rearrangement joins TRBV28 to TRBJ2-3; possible D gene TRBD1, 6 bases. V lost 7 bases to trimming and J lost 6 bases, with 17 bases between them. This CDR3 is 14 amino acids long. Germline CDR1 is MDHEN and CDR2 is SYDVKM. CDR3 sequence reads: CASKTGHRDDTQYF. CDR3 nucleotides: TGTGCCAGCAAGACGGGACACCGCGATGATACGCAGTATTTT.

CDR3: CASSHGLLGETQYF. In DNA, the CDR3 is TGTGCCAGCAGCCATGGGCTTCTCGGAGAGACCCAGTACTTC. The rearrangement joins TRBV27 to TRBJ2-5; D is unresolved. Trimming took off 6 bases at V and 4 bases at J, with 15 bases between the two ends. There are 14 residues in the CDR3. Looked up from germline, CDR1 is MNHEY and CDR2 is SMNVEV (reference sequence).

This clone was counted a few times. The rearrangement uses TRBV7-8 and TRBJ2-1; 9 bases match TRBD2. Germline CDR1 and CDR2: SGHVS and FQNEAQ. Unmatched junction bases numbered 14, after V lost 4 bases and J lost 10 bases. The CDR3 runs to 16 residues. As DNA, the CDR3 is TGTGCCAGCAGCTCCGCGGGAGCGGGAGGTTCTGCCGAGCAGTTCTTC. It translates to CASSSAGAGGSAEQFF.

The V and J genes are TRBV2 and TRBJ2-5; 11 bases align to TRBD2. Trimming removed 6 bases from V and 6 bases from J; junction bases left unmatched: 18. Germline V gene lookup returns CDR1 SNHLY and CDR2 FYNNEI. The CDR3 is 18 amino acids. The chain's CDR3 is CASRQGLSATSGKKTQYF. DNA of the CDR3: TGTGCCAGCAGACAGGGCTTGAGTGCGACTAGCGGGAAAAAGACCCAGTACTTC.

This clone was seen a handful of times. Other DNA sequences in the same sample also yield this CDR3. The DNA of the CDR3 is TGTGCCAGCAGCCCACAGGGTTACAATGAGCAGTTCTTC. It translates to CASSPQGYNEQFF. The rearrangement joins TRBV7-8 to TRBJ2-1, with D maybe TRBD1 (6 bases). V lost 5 bases and J 4 bases, leaving 9 bases between the germline ends. The CDR3 extends over 13 amino acids. Germline CDR1 reads SGHVS; CDR2 reads FQNEAQ.

The genes are TRBV11-2 and TRBJ2-1, with 7 bases identical to TRBD2. Trimming at V came to 1 base and at J to 8 bases, leaving 8 bases not matched to a gene. In germline, CDR1 is SGHAT, CDR2 FQNNGV. CDR3 size: 15 residues. The CDR3 reads CASSLGAGVRDEQFF. In DNA form, the CDR3 reads TGTGCCAGCAGCTTAGGGGCGGGAGTAAGGGATGAGCAGTTCTTC. Looking up the rest from reference TRBV11-2 and TRBJ2-1 gives the full variable domain: EAGVAQSPRYKIIEKRQSVAFWCNPISGHATLYWYQQILGQGPKLLIQFQNNGVVDDSQLPKDRFSAERLKGVDSTLKIQPAKLEDSAVYLCASSLGAGVRDEQFFGPGTRLTVL.

The J gene is TRBJ2-7, the V gene TRBV25-1, with a tentative D call TRBD2 (6 bases). Germline CDR1 and CDR2: MGHDK and SYGVNS. V lost 6 bases to trimming and J lost 7 bases, with 13 bases between them. The CDR3 is 12 residues long. CDR3: CASSHLGLEQYF. DNA of the CDR3: TGTGCCAGCAGCCACCTAGGACTAGAGCAGTACTTC.

The rearrangement uses TRBV6-5 and TRBJ2-7, with D hard to call. The CDR3 loop spans 12 amino acids. Germline CDR1 and CDR2: MNHEY and SVGAGI. V was shortened by 11 bases and J by 1 base, with 12 bases between the two germline ends. The CDR3 is CARPGQSYEQYF. CDR3 sequence (DNA): TGTGCCCGGCCAGGTCAATCCTACGAGCAGTACTTC.